These 5 T cell receptor beta chains originate from one sample sequenced in a study of blood T cell repertoires in COVID-19. Sequencing used immunoSEQ multiplex PCR; TCRdb keeps in-frame clones, though not all of them. The sample has about 74,000 clones; around 90% are singletons. The sequencing input was peripheral blood. The receptor source for this set is a man between 45 and 60 years old with acute or convalescent COVID-19.

The chain employs TRBV7-2 and TRBJ1-4; 10 bases align to TRBD1. Germline CDR1 is SGHTA and CDR2 is FQGNSA. The CDR3 runs 15 residues. Trimming removed 7 bases from V and 5 bases from J; junction bases left unmatched: 7. CDR3 sequence: CASNPSGQGNEKLFF. In nucleotides, the CDR3 is TGTGCCAGCAACCCATCGGGACAGGGGAATGAAAAACTGTTTTTT.

V is TRBV5-1 and J is TRBJ2-1; D unclear. The germline CDR1 and CDR2 sequences are SGHRS and YFSETQ. Trimming removed 2 bases at V and 7 bases at J, with 19 bases between. CDR3 length equals 16 residues. The CDR3 nucleotides are TGCGCCAGCAGCTTTAGGTGGCCGGGTTTAGATAATGAGCAGTTCTTC. It codes for CASSFRWPGLDNEQFF. Together with reference TRBV5-1 and TRBJ2-1, the CDR3 gives the full variable domain: KAGVTQTPRYLIKTRGQQVTLSCSPISGHRSVSWYQQTPGQGLQFLFEYFSETQRNKGNFPGRFSGRQFSNSRSEMNVSTLELGDSALYLCASSFRWPGLDNEQFFGPGTRLTVL.

This clone was picked up one time. The J gene is TRBJ1-2, the V gene TRBV5-5, with 11 bases matching TRBD1. CDR3 length: 15 residues. CDR1 is SGHKS and CDR2 is YYEKEE in the germline V gene (reference sequence). V gave up 4 bases and J gave up 10 bases; unmatched junction bases: 12. The CDR3, as DNA: TGTGCCAGCAGCACGGACAGGGGGCTTTGGTGGGACTACACCTTC. Protein sequence: CASSTDRGLWWDYTF.

This sequence joins TRBV7-9 and TRBJ1-6, with 10 bases lining up with TRBD1. There are 15 residues in the CDR3. Germline lookup yields CDR1 SEHNR and CDR2 FQNEAQ (reference sequence). V lost 1 base, J lost 10 bases, and 4 bases stayed unmatched. The CDR3 DNA sequence: TGTGCCAGCAGCTTAGAGACAGGGGGCAACTCACCCCTCCACTTT. Translation: CASSLETGGNSPLHF. The whole variable domain, remainder taken from reference TRBV7-9 and TRBJ1-6, is DTGVSQNPRHKITKRGQNVTFRCDPISEHNRLYWYRQTLGQGPEFLTYFQNEAQLEKSRLLSDRFSAERPKGSFSTLEIQRTEQGDSAMYLCASSLETGGNSPLHFGNGTRLTVT.

The V and J genes are TRBV28 and TRBJ2-1; 11 nucleotides agree with TRBD1. Germline values: CDR1 MDHEN, CDR2 SYDVKM. The CDR3 is 15 amino acids. Trimming removed 5 bases from V and 4 bases from J; junction bases left unmatched: 4. The CDR3 region is CASSPGTGGYNEQFF. CDR3 nucleotides: TGTGCCAGCAGTCCCGGGACAGGGGGATACAATGAGCAGTTCTTC.